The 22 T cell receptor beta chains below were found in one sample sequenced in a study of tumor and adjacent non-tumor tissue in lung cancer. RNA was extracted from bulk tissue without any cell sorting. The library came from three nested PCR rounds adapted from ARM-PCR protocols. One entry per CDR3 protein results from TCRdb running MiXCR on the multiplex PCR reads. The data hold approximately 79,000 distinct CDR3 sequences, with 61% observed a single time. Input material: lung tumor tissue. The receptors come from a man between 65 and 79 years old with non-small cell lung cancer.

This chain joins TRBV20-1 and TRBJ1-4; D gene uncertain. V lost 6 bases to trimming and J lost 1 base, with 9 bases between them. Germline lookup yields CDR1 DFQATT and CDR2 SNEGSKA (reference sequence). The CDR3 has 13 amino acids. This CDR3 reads CSAVGVTNEKLFF. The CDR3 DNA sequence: TGCAGTGCAGTCGGCGTAACTAATGAAAAACTGTTTTTT.

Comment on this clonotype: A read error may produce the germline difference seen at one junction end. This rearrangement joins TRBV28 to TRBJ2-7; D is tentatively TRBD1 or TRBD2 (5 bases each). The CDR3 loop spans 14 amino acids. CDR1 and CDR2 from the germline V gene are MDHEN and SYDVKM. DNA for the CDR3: TGTGACAGCAGACGAGAGGGGCCGACCTACGAGCAGTACTTC. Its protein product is CDSRREGPTYEQYF.

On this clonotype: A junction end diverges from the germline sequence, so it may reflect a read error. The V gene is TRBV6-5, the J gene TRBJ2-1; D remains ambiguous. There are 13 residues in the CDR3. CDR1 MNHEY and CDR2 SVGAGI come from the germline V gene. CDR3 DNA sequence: TGTACCAGCAGTGGCCTACAGTATGATGAGCAGTTCTTC. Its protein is CTSSGLQYDEQFF.

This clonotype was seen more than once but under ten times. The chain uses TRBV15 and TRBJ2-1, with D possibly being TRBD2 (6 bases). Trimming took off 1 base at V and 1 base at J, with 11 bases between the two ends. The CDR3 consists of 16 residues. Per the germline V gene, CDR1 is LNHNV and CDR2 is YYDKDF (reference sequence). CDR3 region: CATSRGGSGSYNEQFF. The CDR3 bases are TGTGCCACCAGCAGAGGTGGTAGCGGTTCCTACAATGAGCAGTTCTTC.

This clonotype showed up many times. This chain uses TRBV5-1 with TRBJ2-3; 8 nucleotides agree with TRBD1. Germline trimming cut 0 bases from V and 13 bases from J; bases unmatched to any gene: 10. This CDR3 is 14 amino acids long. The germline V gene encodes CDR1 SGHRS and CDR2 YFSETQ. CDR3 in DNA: TGCGCCAGCAGCTTGGATCGAGCGACAGGGGCGGAGTATTTT. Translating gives CASSLDRATGAEYF.

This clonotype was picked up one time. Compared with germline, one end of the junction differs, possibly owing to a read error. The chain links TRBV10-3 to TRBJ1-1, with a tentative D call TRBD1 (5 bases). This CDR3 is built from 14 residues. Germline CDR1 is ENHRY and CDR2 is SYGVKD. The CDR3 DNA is TGTGCCATCAGGAAGGACGGGGGGTATACAGAAGCTCTCTTT. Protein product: CAIRKDGGYTEALF.

The CDR3 DNA reads as TGTGCCACCAGTGATCCCACCTCGGGACACTCTGTGGATACGCAGTATTTT. This translates into CATSDPTSGHSVDTQYF. The genes are TRBV24-1 and TRBJ2-3; D possibly corresponds to TRBD1 (6 bases). The V and J ends lost 3 bases and 6 bases respectively, with 21 bases between them. In germline, CDR1 is KGHDR, CDR2 SFDVKD. The CDR3 spans 17 residues.

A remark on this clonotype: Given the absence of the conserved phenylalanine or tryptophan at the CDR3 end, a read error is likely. The CDR3 nucleotides read TGTGCCAGCAGTTCCCCGGGGGGAAGAGGGGGCTCTGGGGCCAACGTCCTGACTTAC. Protein: CASSSPGGRGGSGANVLTY. The V and J genes are TRBV11-2 and TRBJ2-6; possibly TRBD2 for D (7 bases). V was clipped by 6 bases and J by 0 bases, with 21 bases between them. Germline assignment: CDR1 SGHAT and CDR2 FQNNGV. This CDR3 has 19 residues.

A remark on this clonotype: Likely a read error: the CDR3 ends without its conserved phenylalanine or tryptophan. The CDR3 reads CAWRTDRGPYEQYS. The DNA for the CDR3 is TGTGCATGGAGGACGGACAGGGGACCCTACGAGCAGTACTCC. The V and J genes are TRBV30 and TRBJ2-7, with 9 bases that match TRBD1. The CDR3 runs to 14 residues. Germline assignment: CDR1 GTSNPN and CDR2 SVGIG (reference sequence).

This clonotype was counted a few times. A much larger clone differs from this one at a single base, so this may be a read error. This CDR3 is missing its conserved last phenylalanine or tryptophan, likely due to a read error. The CDR3 loop is CASSLTELNEQFL. For the CDR3, the DNA is TGTGCCAGCAGTCTTACAGAACTCAATGAGCAGTTCCTC. The genes are TRBV12-3 or TRBV12-4 and TRBJ2-1; D is unclear. This CDR3 contains 13 residues. V was pared by 5 bases and J by 6 bases, with 11 bases between.

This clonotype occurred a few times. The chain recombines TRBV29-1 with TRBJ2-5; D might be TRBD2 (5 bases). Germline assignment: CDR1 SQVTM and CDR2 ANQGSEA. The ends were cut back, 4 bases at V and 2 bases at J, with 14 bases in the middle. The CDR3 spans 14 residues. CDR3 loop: CSVVSGRFQETQYF. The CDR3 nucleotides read TGCAGCGTTGTATCGGGAAGGTTTCAAGAGACCCAGTACTTC.

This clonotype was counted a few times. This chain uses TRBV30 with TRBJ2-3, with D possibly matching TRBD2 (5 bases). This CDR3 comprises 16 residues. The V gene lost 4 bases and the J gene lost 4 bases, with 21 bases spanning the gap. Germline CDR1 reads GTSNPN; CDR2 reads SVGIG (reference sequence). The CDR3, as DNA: TGTGCCTGGATGGTGCAAGAACTAGAGGGTGCAGATACGCAGTATTTT. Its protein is CAWMVQELEGADTQYF.

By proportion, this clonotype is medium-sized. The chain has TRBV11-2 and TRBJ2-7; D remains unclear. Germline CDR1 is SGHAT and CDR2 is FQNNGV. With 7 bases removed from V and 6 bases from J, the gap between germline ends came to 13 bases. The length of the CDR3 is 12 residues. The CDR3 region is CASTSPPREQYF. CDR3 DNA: TGTGCCAGCACTTCACCCCCACGCGAGCAGTACTTC.

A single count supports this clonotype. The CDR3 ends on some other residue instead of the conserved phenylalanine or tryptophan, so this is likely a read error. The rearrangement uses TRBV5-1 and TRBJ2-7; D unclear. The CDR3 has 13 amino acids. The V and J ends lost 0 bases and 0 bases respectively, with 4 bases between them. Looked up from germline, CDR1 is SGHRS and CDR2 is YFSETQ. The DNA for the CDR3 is TGCGCCAGCAGCTTGGAGACCTCCTACGAGCAGTACTTA. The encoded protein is CASSLETSYEQYL.

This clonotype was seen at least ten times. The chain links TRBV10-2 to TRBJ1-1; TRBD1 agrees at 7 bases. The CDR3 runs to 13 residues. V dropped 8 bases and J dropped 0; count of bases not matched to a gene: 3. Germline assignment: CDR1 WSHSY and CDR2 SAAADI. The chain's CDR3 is CASDDRVNTEAFF. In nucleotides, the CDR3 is TGCGCCAGCGATGACAGGGTGAACACTGAAGCTTTCTTT.

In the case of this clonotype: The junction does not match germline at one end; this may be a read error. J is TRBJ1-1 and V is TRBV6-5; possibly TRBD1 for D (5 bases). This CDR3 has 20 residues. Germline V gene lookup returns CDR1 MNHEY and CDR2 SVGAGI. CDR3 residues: CVSSYSSRREGYKRGTVAFF. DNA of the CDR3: TGTGTCAGCAGTTACTCGAGTCGGCGGGAAGGGTATAAACGGGGCACTGTAGCTTTCTTT.

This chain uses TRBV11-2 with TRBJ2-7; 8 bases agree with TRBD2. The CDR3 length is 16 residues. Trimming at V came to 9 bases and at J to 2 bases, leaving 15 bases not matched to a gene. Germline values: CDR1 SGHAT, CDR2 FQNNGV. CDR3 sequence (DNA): TGTGCCAGTAGCATAGGGGGTAGCGGGGATGCCTACGAGCAGTACTTC. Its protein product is CASSIGGSGDAYEQYF.

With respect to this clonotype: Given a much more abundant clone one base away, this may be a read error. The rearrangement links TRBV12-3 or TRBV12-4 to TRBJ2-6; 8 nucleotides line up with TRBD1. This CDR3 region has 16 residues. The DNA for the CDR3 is TGTTCCAGCAGTTTAGGGACAGGCTCTGGGGCCAACGTCCTGACTTTC. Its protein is CSSSLGTGSGANVLTF.

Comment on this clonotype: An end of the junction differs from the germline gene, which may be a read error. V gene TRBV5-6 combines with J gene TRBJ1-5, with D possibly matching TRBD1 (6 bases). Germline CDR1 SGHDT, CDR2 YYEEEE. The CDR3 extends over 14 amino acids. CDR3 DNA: TGTGCCAGCAGCCCTGACAGGAACAATCAGACCCAGCGTTTT. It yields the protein CASSPDRNNQTQRF.

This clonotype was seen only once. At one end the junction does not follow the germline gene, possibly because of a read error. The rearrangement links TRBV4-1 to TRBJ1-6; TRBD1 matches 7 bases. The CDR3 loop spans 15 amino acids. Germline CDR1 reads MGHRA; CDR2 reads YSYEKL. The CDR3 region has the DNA TGCGCCAGCAGCCTAACCGGGACAGCGTATTCTCCCCTCCACTTT. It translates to CASSLTGTAYSPLHF.

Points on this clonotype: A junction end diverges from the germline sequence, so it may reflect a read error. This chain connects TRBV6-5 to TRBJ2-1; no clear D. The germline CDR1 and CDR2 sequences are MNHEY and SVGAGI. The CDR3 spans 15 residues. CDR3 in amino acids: CASRQEILSHNEQFF. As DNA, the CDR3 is TGTGCCAGCAGGCAGGAGATACTTTCCCACAATGAGCAGTTCTTT.

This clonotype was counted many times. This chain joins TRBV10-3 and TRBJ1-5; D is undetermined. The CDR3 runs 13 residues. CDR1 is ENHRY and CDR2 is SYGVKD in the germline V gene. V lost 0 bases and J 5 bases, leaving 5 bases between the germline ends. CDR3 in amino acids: CAISESIYQPQHF. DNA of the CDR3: TGTGCCATCAGTGAGTCCATATATCAGCCCCAGCATTTT.